Listed below are T cell receptor beta chains from one sample, sequenced in a study of OX40 agonist ivuxolimab in advanced cancers. Using immunoSEQ multiplex PCR, the repertoire was profiled, and TCRdb retains in-frame clones only, with some absent. This table has around 100,000 clones, about 91% appearing once. This sample comprised CD4+ or CD8+ T cells sorted from blood, obtained in a trial of the OX40 agonist ivuxolimab. These receptors were taken from an adult with an advanced solid tumor such as melanoma, head and neck, liver or kidney cancer. The CDR3 runs from the conserved cysteine through the conserved F or W. Each record gives: J gene, V gene, clone size, D gene, CDR3 DNA, CDR3 protein. D genes are given only for firm matches. Size is stated for part of the rows, as once, few or many counts, or as a class when the clone is expanded.

j_gene: TRBJ2-2; v_gene: TRBV6-1; abundance: NA; d_gene: TRBD1; CDR3nt: TGTGCCAGTGAGGGACAGGTGAACACCGGGGAGCTGTTTTTT; CDR3aa: CASEGQVNTGELFF
j_gene: TRBJ2-2; v_gene: TRBV29-1; abundance: NA; d_gene: TRBD2; CDR3nt: TGCAGCGTTGTAGCGGGAGTCCGGGAGCTGTTTTTT; CDR3aa: CSVVAGVRELFF
j_gene: TRBJ2-7; v_gene: TRBV15; abundance: NA; d_gene: TRBD1; CDR3nt: TGTGCCACCACCAAGGACAGGGGACCCTACGAGCAGTACTTC; CDR3aa: CATTKDRGPYEQYF
j_gene: TRBJ2-7; v_gene: TRBV30; abundance: NA; d_gene: TRBD2; CDR3nt: TGTGCCTGGAGGAAAGGAGGGACTAGCGGGAGGACCGAGCAGTACTTC; CDR3aa: CAWRKGGTSGRTEQYF
j_gene: TRBJ1-2; v_gene: TRBV5-8; abundance: NA; d_gene: NA; CDR3nt: TGTGCCAGCAGCCAGGGTTATGGCTACACCTTC; CDR3aa: CASSQGYGYTF
j_gene: TRBJ2-1; v_gene: TRBV20-1; abundance: NA; d_gene: NA; CDR3nt: TGCAGTGCTAGTCGCGTGGGTGAGCAGTTCTTC; CDR3aa: CSASRVGEQFF
j_gene: TRBJ2-5; v_gene: TRBV7-9; abundance: NA; d_gene: TRBD2; CDR3nt: TGTGCCAGCAGCATTGATAGCGGGAGTTGGGAGACCCAGTACTTC; CDR3aa: CASSIDSGSWETQYF
j_gene: TRBJ2-4; v_gene: TRBV6-6; abundance: once; d_gene: NA; CDR3nt: TGTGCCAGCAGTTATTTGGGAAGTCAGGCCAAAAACATTCAGTACTTC; CDR3aa: CASSYLGSQAKNIQYF
j_gene: TRBJ1-4; v_gene: TRBV5-4; abundance: NA; d_gene: NA; CDR3nt: TGTGCCAGCAGCTTGCCAACTAATGAAAAACTGTTTTTT; CDR3aa: CASSLPTNEKLFF
j_gene: TRBJ2-1; v_gene: TRBV4-2; abundance: NA; d_gene: NA; CDR3nt: TGTGCCAGCAGCCAAGATAGGTATGAGCAGTTCTTC; CDR3aa: CASSQDRYEQFF
j_gene: TRBJ1-2; v_gene: TRBV6-1; abundance: NA; d_gene: NA; CDR3nt: TGTGCCAGCAGTGAAGCGGCAGGGGTAGGCTATGGCTACACCTTC; CDR3aa: CASSEAAGVGYGYTF
j_gene: TRBJ1-6; v_gene: TRBV18; abundance: NA; d_gene: NA; CDR3nt: TGTGCCAGCTCACCAGGGGATAATTCACCCCTCCACTTT; CDR3aa: CASSPGDNSPLHF
j_gene: TRBJ2-2; v_gene: TRBV4-1; abundance: NA; d_gene: TRBD1; CDR3nt: TGCGCCAGCAGCCAAGATCAGCCGACAGGGTATACGAACACCGGGGAGCTGTTTTTT; CDR3aa: CASSQDQPTGYTNTGELFF